This T cell receptor (beta chain) was found in a study of blood T cells in healthy people across ages. Next came a second PCR, run for roughly 6 to 11 cycles, which used a sample-barcoded 5' primer along with a J-beta primer mix. Via MiXCR, TCRdb re-called the 5' RACE reads, giving one row per CDR3 protein. The top ten hold approximately 2% of the sample, which has over 1,500,000 distinct CDR3 sequences, roughly 52% seen once. Each sample gave at least 7 million isolated PBMCs. As to this clonotype: Its antigen is still unknown.

Overall study findings and caveats: In these data, TCR beta diversity tracked strongly with naive T cell percentage.

Trimming left V 6 bases short and J 5 bases short, with 10 bases between. The CDR3 is 13 residues long. Germline V gives CDR1 SGHTA, CDR2 FQGNSA. The chain uses TRBV7-2 and TRBJ2-2; D may match TRBD1 or TRBD2 (6 bases each). The sample taken for sequencing was blood. The sequence derives from a woman in her 40s in good health. The chain's CDR3 is CASRQGGTGELFF. The CDR3 DNA sequence: TGTGCCAGCAGGCAAGGGGGGACCGGGGAGCTGTTTTTT.